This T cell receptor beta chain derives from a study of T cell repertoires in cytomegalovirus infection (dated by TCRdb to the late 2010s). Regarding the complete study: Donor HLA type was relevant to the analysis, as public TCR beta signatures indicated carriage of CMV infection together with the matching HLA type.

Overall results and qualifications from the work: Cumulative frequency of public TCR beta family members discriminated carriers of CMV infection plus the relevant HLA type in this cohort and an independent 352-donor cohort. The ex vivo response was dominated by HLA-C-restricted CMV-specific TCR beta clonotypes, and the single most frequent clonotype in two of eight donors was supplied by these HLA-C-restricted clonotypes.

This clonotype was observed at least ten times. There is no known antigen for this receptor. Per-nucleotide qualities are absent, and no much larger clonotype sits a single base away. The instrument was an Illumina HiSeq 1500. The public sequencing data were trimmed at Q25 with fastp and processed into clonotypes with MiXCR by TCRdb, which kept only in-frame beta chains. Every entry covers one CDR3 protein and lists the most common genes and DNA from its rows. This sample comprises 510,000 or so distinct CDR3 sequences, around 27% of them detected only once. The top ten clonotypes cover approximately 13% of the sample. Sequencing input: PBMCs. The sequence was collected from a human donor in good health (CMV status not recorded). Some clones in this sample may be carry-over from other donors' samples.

The nucleotide sequence is given as TGTGCCAGCAGCTTAGACGTTAACTATGGCTACACCTTC. Its protein is CASSLDVNYGYTF. The V and J genes are TRBV7-2 and TRBJ1-2; the D segment cannot be called with confidence. The CDR3 runs 13 residues from the cysteine to the phenylalanine. Here the CDR3 DNA is all that survives: 39 bases in frame from base 1. CDR1 SGHTA and CDR2 FQGNSA are derived from the germline V gene. V lost 1 base and J lost 1 base; the stretch between them is 4 bases long.